This T cell receptor (beta chain) was recovered during a study of T cells in Graves' hyperthyroidism and ophthalmopathy. CDR3 length equals 14 residues. Germline V gene data show CDR1 as SGHDT and CDR2 as YYEEEE. Trimming left V 7 bases short and J 0 bases short, with 11 bases between. Exclusion followed for patients with uncontrolled infection, other autoimmune disease, pregnancy or lactation. Preceding any ophthalmopathy symptoms, the blood sample dates from first hyperthyroidism diagnosis. From RNA transcripts, TCR beta CDR3 regions were amplified. RT-PCR in the first round (using the HTBI primer set) targeted the TCR CDR3. A single record per CDR3 protein comes from TCRdb applying MiXCR to the multiplex PCR reads. This repertoire shows some 250,000 distinct CDR3 sequences, approximately 15% found once; its top ten account for about an eighth.

The chain recombines TRBV5-6 with TRBJ1-5; D is unresolved. The sample taken for sequencing was blood. This clonotype was sampled from a middle-aged woman with Graves' hyperthyroidism that later progressed to Graves' ophthalmopathy. CDR3 sequence: CASRKFYSNQPQHF. The CDR3 DNA sequence: TGTGCCAGCCGGAAGTTCTATAGCAATCAGCCCCAGCATTTT.